These T cell receptor beta chains were read from a single sample in a study of blood T cell repertoires in COVID-19. The assay was immunoSEQ multiplex PCR, and TCRdb's table has in-frame clones only and misses some. Of 470,000 or so clones listed, 70% to 90% were seen once; the top ten hold almost 2%. The specimen was PBMCs or T cells enriched from blood (not recorded which). Receptor source: a young woman with acute COVID-19. Each CDR3 is given with its conserved first and last residue. D genes are given only for firm matches. Not all rows give a size; the values are once, few, many and, for expanded clones, a class.

D gene	V gene	J gene	clone size	CDR3 DNA	CDR3 protein
TRBD2	TRBV10-3	TRBJ2-6	NA	TGTGCCATCAGTGAACTAGCGGGAGTTTCTGGGGCCAACGTCCTGACTTTC	CAISELAGVSGANVLTF
TRBD2	TRBV27	TRBJ2-3	NA	TGTGCCAGCAGTTTTATAACTAGCGGGAATACGCAGTATTTT	CASSFITSGNTQYF
NA	TRBV12-3/TRBV12-4	TRBJ2-3	NA	TGTGCCAGCAGGCTTTCGGGAGATACGCAGTATTTT	CASRLSGDTQYF
TRBD2	TRBV3-1/TRBV3-2	TRBJ2-1	once	TGTGCCAGCAGCCAGACGACTAGCGGGGCCTACAATGAGCAGTTCTTC	CASSQTTSGAYNEQFF
NA	TRBV18	TRBJ2-1	few	TGTGCCAGCTCACCAAGCGTTTCGGGGAATGAGCAGTTCTTC	CASSPSVSGNEQFF
NA	TRBV5-4	TRBJ1-4	NA	TGTGCCAGCAGCCCCCGCGGGGCAACTAATGAAAAACTGTTTTTT	CASSPRGATNEKLFF
NA	TRBV5-1	TRBJ1-6	NA	TGCGCCAGCAGCATGGGGGCAGTCAGCAACTATAATTCACCCCTCCACTTT	CASSMGAVSNYNSPLHF
NA	TRBV6-6	TRBJ2-7	NA	TGTGCCAGCAGTTACTTGTCTAATTATCTCTCCGAGCAGTACTTC	CASSYLSNYLSEQYF
TRBD1	TRBV6-6	TRBJ2-1	NA	TGTGCCAGCAGCTCCCGACAGGGCTCCTACAATGAGCAGTTCTTC	CASSSRQGSYNEQFF
NA	TRBV5-1	TRBJ2-6	NA	TGCGCCAGCAATTCGGGGAACTCTGGGGCCAACGTCCTGACTTTC	CASNSGNSGANVLTF
TRBD2	TRBV7-2	TRBJ2-5	once	TGTGCCAGCAGCTTCCTAGCGGGAGTGGATGGGACCCAGTACTTC	CASSFLAGVDGTQYF
NA	TRBV27	TRBJ2-6	NA	TGTGCCAGCAGTTTATCGTCAGGGGCAACTTCTGGGGCCAACGTCCTGACTTTC	CASSLSSGATSGANVLTF
NA	TRBV11-2	TRBJ1-1	NA	TGTGCCAGCAGCTTAGGATTTCGGGCAGGGGACACTGAAGCTTTCTTT	CASSLGFRAGDTEAFF
TRBD1	TRBV5-5	TRBJ1-5	NA	TGTGCCAGCAGCTTCATGACCGGGACAGCGAGCAATCAGCCCCAGCATTTT	CASSFMTGTASNQPQHF
TRBD2	TRBV11-2	TRBJ2-7	NA	TGTGCCAGCAGCTGGCGGGGGACGTACGAGCAGTACTTC	CASSWRGTYEQYF
NA	TRBV2	TRBJ2-7	NA	TGTGCCAGCAGTGCCGACGGGTACGAGCAGTACTTC	CASSADGYEQYF
TRBD2	TRBV15	TRBJ2-3	NA	TGTGCCACCAGCAGCCATCCCAGACTAGCGGGGATCACAGATACGCAGTATTTT	CATSSHPRLAGITDTQYF
NA	TRBV28	TRBJ1-2	NA	TGTGCCAGTACGTGGGGGGGGAACTATGGCTACACCTTC	CASTWGGNYGYTF
TRBD2	TRBV6-5	TRBJ2-1	NA	TGTGCCAGCAGTTACCGGGGGACTAGCGGGTCGAATGAGCAGTTCTTC	CASSYRGTSGSNEQFF
NA	TRBV7-9	TRBJ1-5	NA	TGTGCCAGCAGCTTAGAGCGAGGCAATCAGCCCCAGCATTTT	CASSLERGNQPQHF